This T cell receptor (beta chain) was sequenced during a study of cytomegalovirus exposure and HLA in healthy donors. Findings of the study overall: Using the classifier, cytomegalovirus status was reportedly diagnosed with high specificity and sensitivity. Earlier results showed most TCR beta V segments being productive about 87% or about 30% of the time.

CDR1 and CDR2 (germline): SNHLY, FYNNEI. The CDR3 contains 13 residues. The V end was cut by 1 base, the J end by 8 bases, with 11 bases between. With regard to this clone: Its target is not known.

Primers: 60 Vbeta forward and 13 Jbeta reverse. The data were produced by immunoSEQ multiplex PCR, yet TCRdb's version contains in-frame clones alone and is incomplete. The sample yields over 100,000 clones, roughly 67% seen once. V and J are TRBV2 and TRBJ1-2; D uncertain. Sequences were obtained from PBMCs. The receptor was isolated from a man aged 40-55 years in good health and CMV-seronegative. CDR3 bases: TGTGCCAGCAGTGAAGATCAGAATTACGGCTACACCTTC. Residues: CASSEDQNYGYTF.